A single TCR beta chain is shown here with its context. Original methodology: Cell counts per sample came from amplifying reference gene primers. The method was immunoSEQ multiplex PCR; TCRdb's version includes in-frame clones alone and lacks a portion of them. V and J calls and clone size follow that table, whereas D and trimming were derived from the DNA. The sample lists approximately 180,000 clones; 75% to 90% were seen once. This sample was included in a study of blood T cell repertoires in COVID-19. Study information: The United States, Italy and Spain provided the acute and convalescent COVID-19 samples. Sources were T cells, B-cell-depleted T cells, or PBMCs; the material itself was cDNA or gDNA.

The CDR3 extends over 15 amino acids. Germline lookup yields CDR1 MNHNY and CDR2 SVGAGI (reference sequence). Trimming stripped 6 bases from V and 4 bases from J, with 16 bases between. This sequence joins TRBV6-6 and TRBJ1-3; D possibly corresponds to TRBD1 (5 bases). The sequence was obtained from a human donor with active or convalescent COVID-19. The donor label of this sample is uncertain. Sequencing input: peripheral blood. The CDR3 loop is CASSSGGASGNTIYF. The CDR3 region has the DNA TGTGCCAGCAGCTCCGGGGGAGCAAGCGGAAACACCATATATTTT.